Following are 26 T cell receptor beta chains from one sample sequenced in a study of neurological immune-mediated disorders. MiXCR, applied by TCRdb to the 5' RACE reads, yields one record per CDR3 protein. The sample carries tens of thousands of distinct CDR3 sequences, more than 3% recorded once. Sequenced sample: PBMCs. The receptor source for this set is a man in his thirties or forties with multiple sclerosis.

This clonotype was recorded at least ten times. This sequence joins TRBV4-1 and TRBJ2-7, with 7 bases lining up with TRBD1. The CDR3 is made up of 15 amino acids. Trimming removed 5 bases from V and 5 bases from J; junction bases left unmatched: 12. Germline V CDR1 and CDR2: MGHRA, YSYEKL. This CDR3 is CASSNGTGARNEQYF. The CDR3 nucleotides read TGCGCCAGCAGCAATGGAACAGGGGCAAGGAACGAGCAGTACTTC.

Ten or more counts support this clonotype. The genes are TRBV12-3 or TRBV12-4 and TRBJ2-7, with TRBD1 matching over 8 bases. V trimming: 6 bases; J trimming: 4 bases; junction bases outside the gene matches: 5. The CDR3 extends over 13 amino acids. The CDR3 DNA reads TGTGCCAGCAGGGAACAGGGGGGATACGAGCAGTACTTC. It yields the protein CASREQGGYEQYF.

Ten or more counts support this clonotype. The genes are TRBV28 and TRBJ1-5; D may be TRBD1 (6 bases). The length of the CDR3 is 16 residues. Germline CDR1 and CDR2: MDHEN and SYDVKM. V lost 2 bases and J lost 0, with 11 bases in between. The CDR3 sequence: CASSLGTPYSNQPQHF. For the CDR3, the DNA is TGTGCCAGCAGTTTAGGGACACCGTATAGCAATCAGCCCCAGCATTTT. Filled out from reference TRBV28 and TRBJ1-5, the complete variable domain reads DVKVTQSSRYLVKRTGEKVFLECVQDMDHENMFWYRQDPGLGLRLIYFSYDVKMKEKGDIPEGYSVSREKKERFSLILESASTNQTSMYLCASSLGTPYSNQPQHFGDGTRLSIL.

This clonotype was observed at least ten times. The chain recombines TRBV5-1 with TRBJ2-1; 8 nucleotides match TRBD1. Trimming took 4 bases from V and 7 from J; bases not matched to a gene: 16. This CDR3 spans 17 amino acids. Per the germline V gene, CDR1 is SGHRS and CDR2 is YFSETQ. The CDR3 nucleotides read TGCGCCAGCAGCCCTTCCCTGATGGACAGGGTTGGAAATGAGCAGTTCTTC. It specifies CASSPSLMDRVGNEQFF.

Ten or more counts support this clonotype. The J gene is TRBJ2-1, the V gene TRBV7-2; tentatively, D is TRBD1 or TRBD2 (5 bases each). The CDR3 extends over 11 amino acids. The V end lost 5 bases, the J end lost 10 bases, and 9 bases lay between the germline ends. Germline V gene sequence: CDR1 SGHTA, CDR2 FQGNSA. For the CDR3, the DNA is TGTGCCAGCAGCAGAGAGGGGGAGCAGTTCTTC. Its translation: CASSREGEQFF. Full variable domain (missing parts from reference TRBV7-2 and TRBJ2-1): GAGVSQSPSNKVTEKGKDVELRCDPISGHTALYWYRQSLGQGLEFLIYFQGNSAPDKSGLPSDRFSAERTGGSVSTLTIQRTQQEDSAVYLCASSREGEQFFGPGTRLTVL.

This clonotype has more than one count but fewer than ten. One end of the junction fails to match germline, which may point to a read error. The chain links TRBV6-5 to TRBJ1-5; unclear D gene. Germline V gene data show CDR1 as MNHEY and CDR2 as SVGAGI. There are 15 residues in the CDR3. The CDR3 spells CASSYDRMGNQPQNF. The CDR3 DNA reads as TGTGCCAGCAGTTACGATAGGATGGGCAATCAGCCCCAGAATTTT.

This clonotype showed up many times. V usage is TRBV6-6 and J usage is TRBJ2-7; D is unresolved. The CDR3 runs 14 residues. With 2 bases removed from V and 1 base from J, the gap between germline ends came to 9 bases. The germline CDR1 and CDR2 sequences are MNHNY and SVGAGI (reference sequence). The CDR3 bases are TGTGCCAGCAGTTACGGGCAGGCTTCCTACGAGCAGTACTTC. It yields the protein CASSYGQASYEQYF.

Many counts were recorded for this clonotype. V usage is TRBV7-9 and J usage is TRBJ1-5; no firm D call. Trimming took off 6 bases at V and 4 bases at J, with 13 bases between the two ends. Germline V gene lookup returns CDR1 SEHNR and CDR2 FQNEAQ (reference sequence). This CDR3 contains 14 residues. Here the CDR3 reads CASSSPGRNQPQHF. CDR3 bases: TGTGCCAGCAGTTCCCCCGGGCGGAATCAGCCCCAGCATTTT.

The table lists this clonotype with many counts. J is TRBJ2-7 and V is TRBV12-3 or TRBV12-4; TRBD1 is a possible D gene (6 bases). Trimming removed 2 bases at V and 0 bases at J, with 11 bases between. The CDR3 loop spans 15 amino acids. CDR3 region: CASSLRTVLSYEQYF. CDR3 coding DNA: TGTGCCAGCAGTTTAAGGACAGTACTCTCCTACGAGCAGTACTTC.

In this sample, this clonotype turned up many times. This CDR3 is CASSRTVTEAFF. The DNA of the CDR3 is TGTGCCAGCAGTCGGACGGTCACTGAAGCTTTCTTT. V and J are TRBV12-3 or TRBV12-4 and TRBJ1-1; D is uncertain. V shed 5 bases and J shed 4 bases, with 8 bases lying between them. The CDR3 spans 12 residues.

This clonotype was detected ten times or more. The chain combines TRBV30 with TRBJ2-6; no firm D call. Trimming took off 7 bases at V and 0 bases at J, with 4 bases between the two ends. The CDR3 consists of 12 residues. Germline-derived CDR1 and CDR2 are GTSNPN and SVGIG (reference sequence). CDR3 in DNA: TGTGCCTCCAGCTCTGGGGCCAACGTCCTGACTTTC. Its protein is CASSSGANVLTF.

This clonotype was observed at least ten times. The CDR3 bases are TGCAGTGCTAGAACCGGGACGGCTGGAAACACCATATATTTT. Protein sequence: CSARTGTAGNTIYF. V is TRBV20-1 and J is TRBJ1-3, with a weak D call TRBD1 (5 bases). Trimming cost V 2 bases and J 2 bases, with 10 bases left between them. From germline, CDR1 is DFQATT and CDR2 SNEGSKA (reference sequence). There are 14 residues in the CDR3.

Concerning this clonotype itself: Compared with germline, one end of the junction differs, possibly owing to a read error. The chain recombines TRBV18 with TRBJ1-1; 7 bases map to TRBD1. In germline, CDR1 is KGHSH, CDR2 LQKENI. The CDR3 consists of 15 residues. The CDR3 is CANSPQQGRNTEAFF. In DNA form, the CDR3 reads TGTGCCAACTCACCACAACAGGGGAGGAACACTGAAGCTTTCTTT.

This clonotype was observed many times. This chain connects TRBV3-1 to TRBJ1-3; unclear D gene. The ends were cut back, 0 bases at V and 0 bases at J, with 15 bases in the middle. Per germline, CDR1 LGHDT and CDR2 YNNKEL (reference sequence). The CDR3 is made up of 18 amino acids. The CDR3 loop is CASSQEIKDGRSGNTIYF. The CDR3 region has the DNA TGTGCCAGCAGCCAAGAGATTAAGGACGGTCGCTCTGGAAACACCATATATTTT.

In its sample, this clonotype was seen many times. The CDR3 nucleotides read TGTGCCAGCAGCTTCAATGGTAATCAGCCCCAGCATTTT. Translated, it gives CASSFNGNQPQHF. The J gene is TRBJ1-5, the V gene TRBV7-2; no clear D. CDR1 is SGHTA and CDR2 is FQGNSA in the germline V gene. There are 13 residues in the CDR3. V was trimmed by 3 bases and J by 4 bases, leaving 7 bases between them.

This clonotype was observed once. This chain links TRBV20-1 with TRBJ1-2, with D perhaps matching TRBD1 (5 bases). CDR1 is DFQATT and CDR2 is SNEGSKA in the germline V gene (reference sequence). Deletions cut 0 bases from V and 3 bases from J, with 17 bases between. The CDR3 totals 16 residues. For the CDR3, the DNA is TGCAGTGCTAGAGATTTCGGGCAGGGCCCGGACTATGGCTACACCTTC. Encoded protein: CSARDFGQGPDYGYTF.

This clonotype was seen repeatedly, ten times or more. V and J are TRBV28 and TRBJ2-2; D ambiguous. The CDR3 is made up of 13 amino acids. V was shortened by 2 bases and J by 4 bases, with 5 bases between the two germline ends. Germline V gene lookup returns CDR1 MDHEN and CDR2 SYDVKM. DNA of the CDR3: TGTGCCAGCAGTTTAATGGGCACCGGGGAGCTGTTTTTT. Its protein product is CASSLMGTGELFF.

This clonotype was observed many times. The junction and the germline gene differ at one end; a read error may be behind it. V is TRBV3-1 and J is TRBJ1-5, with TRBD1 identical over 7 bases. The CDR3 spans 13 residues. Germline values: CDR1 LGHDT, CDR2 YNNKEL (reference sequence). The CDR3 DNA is TGTGCCAGCAGCATACAGGGGAATCAGCCCCAGAATTTT. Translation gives CASSIQGNQPQNF.

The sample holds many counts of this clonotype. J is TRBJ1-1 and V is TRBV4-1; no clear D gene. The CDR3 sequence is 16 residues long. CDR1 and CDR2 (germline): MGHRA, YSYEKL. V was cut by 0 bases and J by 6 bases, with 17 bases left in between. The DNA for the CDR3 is TGCGCCAGCAGCCAAGAATGGACGTCGGGGATTGCTGAAGCTTTCTTT. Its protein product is CASSQEWTSGIAEAFF.

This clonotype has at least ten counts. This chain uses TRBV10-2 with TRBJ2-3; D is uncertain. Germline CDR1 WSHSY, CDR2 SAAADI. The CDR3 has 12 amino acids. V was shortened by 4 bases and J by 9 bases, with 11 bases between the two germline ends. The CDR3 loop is CASSAGSLTQYF. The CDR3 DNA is TGCGCCAGCAGTGCCGGGTCCCTCACGCAGTATTTT.

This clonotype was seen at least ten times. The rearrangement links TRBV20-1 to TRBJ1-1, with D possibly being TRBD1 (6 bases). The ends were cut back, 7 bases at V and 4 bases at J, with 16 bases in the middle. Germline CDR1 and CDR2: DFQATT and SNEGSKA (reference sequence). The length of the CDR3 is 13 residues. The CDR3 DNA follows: TGCAGTGTCAGGCAGGGGCGGGTCACTGAAGCTTTCTTT. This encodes CSVRQGRVTEAFF.

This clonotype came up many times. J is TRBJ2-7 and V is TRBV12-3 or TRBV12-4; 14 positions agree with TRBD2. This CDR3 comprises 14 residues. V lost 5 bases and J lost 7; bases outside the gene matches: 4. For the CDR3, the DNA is TGTGCCAGCAGTCTCGGACTAGCGGGGGGTGAGCAGTACTTC. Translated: CASSLGLAGGEQYF.

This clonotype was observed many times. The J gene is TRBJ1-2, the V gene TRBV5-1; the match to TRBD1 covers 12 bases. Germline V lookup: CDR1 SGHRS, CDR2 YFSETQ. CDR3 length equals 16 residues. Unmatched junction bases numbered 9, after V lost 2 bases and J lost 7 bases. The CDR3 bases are TGCGCCAGCAGCTTACAACCGGGACAGGGGGCGGGTGGCTACACCTTC. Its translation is CASSLQPGQGAGGYTF. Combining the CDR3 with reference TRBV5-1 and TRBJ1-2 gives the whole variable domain KAGVTQTPRYLIKTRGQQVTLSCSPISGHRSVSWYQQTPGQGLQFLFEYFSETQRNKGNFPGRFSGRQFSNSRSEMNVSTLELGDSALYLCASSLQPGQGAGGYTFGSGTRLTVV.

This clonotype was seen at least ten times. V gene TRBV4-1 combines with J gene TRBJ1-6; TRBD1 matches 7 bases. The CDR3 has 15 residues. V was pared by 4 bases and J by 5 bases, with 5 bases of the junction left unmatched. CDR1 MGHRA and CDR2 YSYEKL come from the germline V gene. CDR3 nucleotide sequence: TGCGCCAGCAGCCCCACAGGGGCCGATAATTCACCCCTCCACTTT. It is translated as CASSPTGADNSPLHF.

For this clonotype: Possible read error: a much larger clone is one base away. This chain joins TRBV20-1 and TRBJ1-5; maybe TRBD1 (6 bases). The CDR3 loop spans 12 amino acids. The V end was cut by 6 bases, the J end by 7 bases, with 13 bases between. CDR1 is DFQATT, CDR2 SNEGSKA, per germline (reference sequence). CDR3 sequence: CSARIGGQPQHF. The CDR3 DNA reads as TGCAGTGCCCGGATAGGGGGGCAGCCCCAGCATTTT.

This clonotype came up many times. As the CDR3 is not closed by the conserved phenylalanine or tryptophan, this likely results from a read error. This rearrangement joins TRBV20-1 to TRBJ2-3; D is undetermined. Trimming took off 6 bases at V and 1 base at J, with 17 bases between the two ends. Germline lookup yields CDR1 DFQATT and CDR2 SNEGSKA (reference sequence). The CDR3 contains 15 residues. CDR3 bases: TGCAGTGCCGGCCTTCGGACGGTGGGCACAGATACGCAGTATTCT. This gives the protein CSAGLRTVGTDTQYS.